The entry below gives a single T cell receptor beta chain sequence along with its context. Per the authors' pipeline: Estimation of nucleated cell counts was performed using reference gene primer amplification. The table came from immunoSEQ multiplex PCR; TCRdb's copy has only in-frame clones and leaves some out. V, J and clone size were drawn from that table, and D and trimming were deduced from the DNA. In the table there are about 66,000 clones, approximately 90% of which are singletons. The data belong to a study of blood T cell repertoires in COVID-19. About the study: Researchers got acute and convalescent COVID-19 samples from the United States, Italy and Spain. T cells, B-cell-depleted T cells, or PBMCs provided the cDNA or gDNA that served as material.

Germline V gene data show CDR1 as SGHRS and CDR2 as YFSETQ. The ends were cut back, 2 bases at V and 0 bases at J, with 8 bases in the middle. There are 15 residues in the CDR3. The V call is TRBV5-1, the J call TRBJ2-2; TRBD2 might be the D (5 bases). The sample comprised peripheral blood. The receptor comes from a human donor in a cohort sampled during active COVID-19. The CDR3, as DNA: TGCGCCAGCAGCTTAGTGAGGGCGAACACCGGGGAGCTGTTTTTT. It encodes CASSLVRANTGELFF.